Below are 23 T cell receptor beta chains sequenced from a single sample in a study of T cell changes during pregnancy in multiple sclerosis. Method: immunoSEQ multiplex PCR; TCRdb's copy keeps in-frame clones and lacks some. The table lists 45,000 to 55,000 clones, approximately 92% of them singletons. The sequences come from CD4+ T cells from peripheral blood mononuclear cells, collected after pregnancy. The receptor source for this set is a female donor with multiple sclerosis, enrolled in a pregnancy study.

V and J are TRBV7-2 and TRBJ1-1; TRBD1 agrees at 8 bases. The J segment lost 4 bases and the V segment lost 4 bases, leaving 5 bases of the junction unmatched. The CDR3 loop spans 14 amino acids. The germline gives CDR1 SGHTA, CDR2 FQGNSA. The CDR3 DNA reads TGTGCCAGCAGCTCTACAGGGGGGGTCACTGAAGCTTTCTTT. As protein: CASSSTGGVTEAFF.

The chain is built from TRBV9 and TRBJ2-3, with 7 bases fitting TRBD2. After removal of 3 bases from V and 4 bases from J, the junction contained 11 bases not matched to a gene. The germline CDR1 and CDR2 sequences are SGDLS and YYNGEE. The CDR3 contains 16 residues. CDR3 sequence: CASSAASGMPPDTQYF. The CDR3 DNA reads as TGTGCCAGCAGCGCCGCGAGCGGGATGCCCCCAGATACGCAGTATTTT.

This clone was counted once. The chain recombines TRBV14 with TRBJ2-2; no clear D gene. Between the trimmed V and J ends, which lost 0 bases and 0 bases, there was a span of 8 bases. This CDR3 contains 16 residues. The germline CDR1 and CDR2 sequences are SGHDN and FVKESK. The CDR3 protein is CASSQDIDSNTGELFF. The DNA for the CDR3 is TGTGCCAGCAGCCAAGATATAGATTCGAACACCGGGGAGCTGTTTTTT.

CDR3 in amino acids: CASSPLAGGPLNTQYF. The CDR3 nucleotides read TGTGCCAGTAGTCCCCTAGCGGGAGGGCCTCTTAATACGCAGTATTTT. The chain has TRBV19 and TRBJ2-3; 12 positions match TRBD2. Per the germline V gene, CDR1 is LNHDA and CDR2 is SQIVND (reference sequence). Trimming took 5 bases from V and 7 from J; bases not matched to a gene: 10. This CDR3 has 16 amino acids.

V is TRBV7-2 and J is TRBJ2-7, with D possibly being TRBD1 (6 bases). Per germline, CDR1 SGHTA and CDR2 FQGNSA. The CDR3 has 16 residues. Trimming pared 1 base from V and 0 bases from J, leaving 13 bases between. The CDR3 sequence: CASSLGGGYTSYEQYF. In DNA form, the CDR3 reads TGTGCCAGCAGCTTAGGTGGGGGCTACACCTCCTACGAGCAGTACTTC.

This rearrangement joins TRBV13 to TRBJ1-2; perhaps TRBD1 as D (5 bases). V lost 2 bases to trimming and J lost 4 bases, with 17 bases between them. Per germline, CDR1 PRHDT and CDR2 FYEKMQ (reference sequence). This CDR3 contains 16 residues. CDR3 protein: CASSLSIGEAGYGYTF. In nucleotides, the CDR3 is TGTGCCAGCAGCTTATCTATAGGGGAGGCAGGCTATGGCTACACCTTC.

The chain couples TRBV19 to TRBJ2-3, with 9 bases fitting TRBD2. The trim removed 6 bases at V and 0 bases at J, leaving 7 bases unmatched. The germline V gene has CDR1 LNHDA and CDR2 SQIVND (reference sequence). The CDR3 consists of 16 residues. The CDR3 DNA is TGTGCCAGTAGGAAGCTAGCGGGGTCTAGCACAGATACGCAGTATTTT. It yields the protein CASRKLAGSSTDTQYF.

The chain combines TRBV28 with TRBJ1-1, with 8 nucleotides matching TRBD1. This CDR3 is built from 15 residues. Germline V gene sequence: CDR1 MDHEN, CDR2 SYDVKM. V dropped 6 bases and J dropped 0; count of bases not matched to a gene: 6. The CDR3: CASSPGTGVNTEAFF. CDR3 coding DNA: TGTGCCAGCAGCCCCGGGACAGGCGTGAACACTGAAGCTTTCTTT.

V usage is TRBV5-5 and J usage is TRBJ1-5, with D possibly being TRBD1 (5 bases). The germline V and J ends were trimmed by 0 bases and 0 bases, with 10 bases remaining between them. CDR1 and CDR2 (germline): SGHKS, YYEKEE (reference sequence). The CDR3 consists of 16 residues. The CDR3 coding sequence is TGTGCCAGCAGCTTGGGGGGCACTTATAGCAATCAGCCCCAGCATTTT. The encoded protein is CASSLGGTYSNQPQHF.

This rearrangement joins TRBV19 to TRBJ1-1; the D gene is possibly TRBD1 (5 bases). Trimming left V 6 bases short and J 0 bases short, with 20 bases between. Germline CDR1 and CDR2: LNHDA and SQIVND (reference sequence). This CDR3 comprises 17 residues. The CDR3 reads CASSRRATASMNTEAFF. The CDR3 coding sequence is TGTGCCAGTAGCAGAAGGGCGACAGCTTCCATGAACACTGAAGCTTTCTTT.

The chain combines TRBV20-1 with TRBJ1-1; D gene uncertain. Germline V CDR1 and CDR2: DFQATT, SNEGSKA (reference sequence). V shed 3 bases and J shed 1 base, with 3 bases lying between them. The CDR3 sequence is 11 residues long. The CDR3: CSARRNTEAFF. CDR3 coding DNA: TGCAGTGCTAGGCGGAACACTGAAGCTTTCTTT.

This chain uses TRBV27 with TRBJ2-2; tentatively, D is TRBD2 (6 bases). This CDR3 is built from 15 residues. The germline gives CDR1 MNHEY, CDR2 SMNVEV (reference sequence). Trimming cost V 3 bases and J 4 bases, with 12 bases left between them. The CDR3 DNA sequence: TGTGCCAGCAGTTTTTGGACTATGGGCACCGGGGAGCTGTTTTTT. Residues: CASSFWTMGTGELFF.

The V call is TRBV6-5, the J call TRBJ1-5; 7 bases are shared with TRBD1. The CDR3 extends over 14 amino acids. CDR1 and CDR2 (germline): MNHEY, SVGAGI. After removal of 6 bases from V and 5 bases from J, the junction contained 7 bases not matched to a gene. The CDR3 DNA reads TGTGCCAGCAGCACCACAGGGGTGTATCAGCCCCAGCATTTT. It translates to CASSTTGVYQPQHF.

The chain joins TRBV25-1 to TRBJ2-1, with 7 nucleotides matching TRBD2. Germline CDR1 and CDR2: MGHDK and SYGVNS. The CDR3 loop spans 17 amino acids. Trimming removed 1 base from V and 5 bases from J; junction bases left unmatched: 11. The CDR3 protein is CASSESGSGTRDNEQFF. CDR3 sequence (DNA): TGTGCCAGCAGTGAATCTGGAAGCGGGACGAGGGACAATGAGCAGTTCTTC. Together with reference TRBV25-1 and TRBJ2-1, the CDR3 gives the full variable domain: EADIYQTPRYLVIGTGKKITLECSQTMGHDKMYWYQQDPGMELHLIHYSYGVNSTEKGDLSSESTVSRIRTEHFPLTLESARPSHTSQYLCASSESGSGTRDNEQFFGPGTRLTVL.

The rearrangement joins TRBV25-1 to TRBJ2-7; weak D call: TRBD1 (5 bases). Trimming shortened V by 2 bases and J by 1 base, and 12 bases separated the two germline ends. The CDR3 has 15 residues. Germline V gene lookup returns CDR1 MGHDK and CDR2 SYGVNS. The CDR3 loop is CASSEHRFGSYEQYF. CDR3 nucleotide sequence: TGTGCCAGCAGTGAACACAGGTTTGGGTCCTACGAGCAGTACTTC.

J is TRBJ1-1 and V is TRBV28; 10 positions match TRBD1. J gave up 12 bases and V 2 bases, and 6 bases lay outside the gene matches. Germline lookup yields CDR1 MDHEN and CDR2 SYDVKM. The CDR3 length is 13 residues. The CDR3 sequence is CASSLGWTGGPFF. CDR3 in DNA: TGTGCCAGCAGTTTAGGCTGGACAGGGGGACCTTTCTTT.

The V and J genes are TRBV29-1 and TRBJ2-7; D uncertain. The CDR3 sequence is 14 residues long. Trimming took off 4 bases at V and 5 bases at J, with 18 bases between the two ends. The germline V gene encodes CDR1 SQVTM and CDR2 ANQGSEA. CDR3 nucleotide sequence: TGCAGCGTTGGGGTACTGGGCCTTACAAACGAGCAGTACTTC. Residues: CSVGVLGLTNEQYF.

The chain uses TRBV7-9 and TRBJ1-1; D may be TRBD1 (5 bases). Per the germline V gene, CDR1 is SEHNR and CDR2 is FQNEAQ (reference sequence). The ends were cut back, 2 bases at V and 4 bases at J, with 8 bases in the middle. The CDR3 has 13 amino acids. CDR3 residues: CASSLKGVTEAFF. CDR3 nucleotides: TGTGCCAGCAGCTTAAAAGGGGTCACTGAAGCTTTCTTT. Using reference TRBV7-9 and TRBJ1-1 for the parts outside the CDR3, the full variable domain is DTGVSQNPRHKITKRGQNVTFRCDPISEHNRLYWYRQTLGQGPEFLTYFQNEAQLEKSRLLSDRFSAERPKGSFSTLEIQRTEQGDSAMYLCASSLKGVTEAFFGQGTRLTVV.

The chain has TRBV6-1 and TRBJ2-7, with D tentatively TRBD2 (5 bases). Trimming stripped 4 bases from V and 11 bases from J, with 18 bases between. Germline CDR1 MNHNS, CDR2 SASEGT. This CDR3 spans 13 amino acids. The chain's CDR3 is CASSGAPWQREYF. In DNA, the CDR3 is TGTGCCAGCAGTGGGGCACCTTGGCAGAGGGAGTACTTC.

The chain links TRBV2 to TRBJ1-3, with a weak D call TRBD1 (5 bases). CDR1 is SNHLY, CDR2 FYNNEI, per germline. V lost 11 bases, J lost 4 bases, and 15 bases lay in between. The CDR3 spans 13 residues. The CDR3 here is CALRVTEGNTIYF. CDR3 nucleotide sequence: TGTGCCCTCAGGGTTACCGAAGGAAACACCATATATTTT.

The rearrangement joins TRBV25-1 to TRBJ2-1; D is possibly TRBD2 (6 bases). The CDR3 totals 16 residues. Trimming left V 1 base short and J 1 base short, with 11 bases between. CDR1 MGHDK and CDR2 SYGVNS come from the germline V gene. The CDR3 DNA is TGTGCCAGCAGTGAATCCGGGAGTGGGTCCTACAATGAGCAGTTCTTC. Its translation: CASSESGSGSYNEQFF. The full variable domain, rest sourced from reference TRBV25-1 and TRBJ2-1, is EADIYQTPRYLVIGTGKKITLECSQTMGHDKMYWYQQDPGMELHLIHYSYGVNSTEKGDLSSESTVSRIRTEHFPLTLESARPSHTSQYLCASSESGSGSYNEQFFGPGTRLTVL.

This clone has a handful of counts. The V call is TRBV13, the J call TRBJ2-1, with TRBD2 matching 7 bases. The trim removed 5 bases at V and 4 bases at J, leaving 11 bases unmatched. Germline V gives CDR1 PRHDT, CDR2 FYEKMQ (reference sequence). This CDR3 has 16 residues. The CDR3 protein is CASSVTGTKSYNEQFF. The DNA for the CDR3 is TGTGCCAGCAGCGTAACCGGGACTAAATCTTACAATGAGCAGTTCTTC.

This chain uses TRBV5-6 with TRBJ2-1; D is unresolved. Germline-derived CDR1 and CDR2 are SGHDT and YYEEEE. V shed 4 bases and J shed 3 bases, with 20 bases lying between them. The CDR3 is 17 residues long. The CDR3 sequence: CASSHITSGAVYNEQFF. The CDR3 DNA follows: TGTGCCAGCAGCCATATTACCAGTGGCGCGGTCTACAATGAGCAGTTCTTC. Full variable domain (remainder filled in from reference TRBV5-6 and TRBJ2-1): DAGVTQSPTHLIKTRGQQVTLRCSPKSGHDTVSWYQQALGQGPQFIFQYYEEEERQRGNFPDRFSGHQFPNYSSELNVNALLLGDSALYLCASSHITSGAVYNEQFFGPGTRLTVL.